The 5 T cell receptor beta chains in this list originate from one sample, sequenced in a study of cytomegalovirus exposure and HLA in healthy donors. PCR primers comprised 60 Vbeta and 13 Jbeta primers. TCRdb's copy holds only in-frame clones and misses some; the assay was immunoSEQ multiplex PCR. This sample has tens of thousands of clones, with approximately 57% found just once. The sequenced sample was PBMCs. These receptors all come from a woman aged 25 to 39 in good health and CMV-seronegative.

J is TRBJ2-2 and V is TRBV7-2, with D hard to call. Germline CDR1 reads SGHTA; CDR2 reads FQGNSA. This CDR3 is built from 13 residues. Deletions cut 5 bases from V and 6 bases from J, with 10 bases between. The CDR3 loop is CASSPTPPGELFF. The CDR3 nucleotides read TGTGCCAGCAGCCCTACCCCCCCCGGGGAGCTGTTTTTT.

The chain employs TRBV5-1 and TRBJ1-2, with D possibly being TRBD1 (5 bases). Germline V gives CDR1 SGHRS, CDR2 YFSETQ. V was trimmed by 0 bases and J by 8 bases, leaving 8 bases between them. CDR3 length equals 12 residues. The CDR3: CASSLGGEGYTF. CDR3 in DNA: TGCGCCAGCAGCTTGGGGGGCGAGGGCTACACCTTC.

In this sample, this clone turned up a few times. V gene TRBV6-6 combines with J gene TRBJ2-2; D not resolved. With 0 bases removed from V and 8 bases from J, the gap between germline ends came to 4 bases. The CDR3 has 12 residues. Germline CDR1 and CDR2: MNHNY and SVGAGI (reference sequence). The CDR3 sequence is CASSYSRGELFF. CDR3 nucleotides: TGTGCCAGCAGTTACTCTCGGGGGGAGCTGTTTTTT.

Concerning this clone itself: The sample holds other DNA sequences that translate to the same CDR3. The chain employs TRBV25-1 and TRBJ2-3; 7 bases align to TRBD1. The junction had 2 bases not matched to a gene; V was cut back by 3 bases and J by 2 bases. CDR3 length: 14 residues. Germline V gene lookup returns CDR1 MGHDK and CDR2 SYGVNS. Here the CDR3 DNA reads TGTGCCAGCAGTGACGACAGGGTCACAGATACGCAGTATTTT. It is translated as CASSDDRVTDTQYF.

J is TRBJ2-1 and V is TRBV4-2; no definite D call. Germline loops: CDR1 LGHNA, CDR2 YNFKEQ. V lost 0 bases and J 0 bases, leaving 6 bases between the germline ends. This CDR3 region has 15 residues. The CDR3 loop is CASSQDFSSYNEQFF. The CDR3 nucleotides read TGTGCCAGCAGCCAAGATTTCAGCTCCTACAATGAGCAGTTCTTC.